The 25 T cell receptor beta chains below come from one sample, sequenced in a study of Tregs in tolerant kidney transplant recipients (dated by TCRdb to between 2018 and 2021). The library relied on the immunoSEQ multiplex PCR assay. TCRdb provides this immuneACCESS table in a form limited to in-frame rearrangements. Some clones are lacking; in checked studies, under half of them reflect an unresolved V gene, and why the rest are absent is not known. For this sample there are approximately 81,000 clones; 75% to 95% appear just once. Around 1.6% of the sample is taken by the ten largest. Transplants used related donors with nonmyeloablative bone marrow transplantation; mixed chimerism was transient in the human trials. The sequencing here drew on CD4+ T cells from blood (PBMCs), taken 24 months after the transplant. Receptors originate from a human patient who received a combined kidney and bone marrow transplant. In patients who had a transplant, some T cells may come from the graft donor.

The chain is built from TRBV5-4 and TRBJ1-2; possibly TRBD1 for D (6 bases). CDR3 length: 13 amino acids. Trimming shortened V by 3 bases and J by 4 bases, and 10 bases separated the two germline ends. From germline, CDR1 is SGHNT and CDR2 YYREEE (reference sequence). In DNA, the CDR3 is TGTGCCAGCAGCTCGACAGGCCCCTATGGCTACACCTTC. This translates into CASSSTGPYGYTF. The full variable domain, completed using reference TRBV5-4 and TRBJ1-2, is ETGVTQSPTHLIKTRGQQVTLRCSSQSGHNTVSWYQQALGQGPQFIFQYYREEENGRGNFPPRFSGLQFPNYSSELNVNALELDDSALYLCASSSTGPYGYTFGSGTRLTVV.

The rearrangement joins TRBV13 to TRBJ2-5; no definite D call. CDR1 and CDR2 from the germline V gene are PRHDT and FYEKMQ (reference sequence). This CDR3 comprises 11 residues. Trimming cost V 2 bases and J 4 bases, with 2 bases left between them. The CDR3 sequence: CASSLRETQYF. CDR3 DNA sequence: TGTGCCAGCAGCTTACGAGAGACCCAGTACTTC.

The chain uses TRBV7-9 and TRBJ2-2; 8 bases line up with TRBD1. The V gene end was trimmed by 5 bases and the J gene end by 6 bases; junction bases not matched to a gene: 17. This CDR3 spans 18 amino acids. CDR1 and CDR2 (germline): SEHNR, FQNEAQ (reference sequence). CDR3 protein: CASSAKTGANPGAGELFF. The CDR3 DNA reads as TGTGCCAGCAGCGCCAAGACAGGGGCGAACCCGGGGGCCGGGGAGCTGTTTTTT.

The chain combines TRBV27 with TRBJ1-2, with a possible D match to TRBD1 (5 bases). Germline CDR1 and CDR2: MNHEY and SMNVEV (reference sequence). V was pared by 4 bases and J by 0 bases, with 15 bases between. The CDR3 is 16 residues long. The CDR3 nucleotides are TGTGCCAGCAGTTCGGTGAAGAAAGGGGCTAACTATGGCTACACCTTC. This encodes CASSSVKKGANYGYTF.

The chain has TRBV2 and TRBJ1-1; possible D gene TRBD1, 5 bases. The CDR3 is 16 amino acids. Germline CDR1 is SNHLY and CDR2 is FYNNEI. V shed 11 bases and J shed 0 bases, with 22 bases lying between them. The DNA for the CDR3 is TGTGCCGGCACCCCTGGAAGGGGTGGTATGAACACTGAAGCTTTCTTT. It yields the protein CAGTPGRGGMNTEAFF.

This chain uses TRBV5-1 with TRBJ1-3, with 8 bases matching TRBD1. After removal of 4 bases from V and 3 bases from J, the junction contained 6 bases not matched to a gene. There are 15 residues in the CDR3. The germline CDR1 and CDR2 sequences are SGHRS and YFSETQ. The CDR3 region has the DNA TGCGCCAGCAGCCCTACGGACAGGGTTGGAAACACCATATATTTT. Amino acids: CASSPTDRVGNTIYF.

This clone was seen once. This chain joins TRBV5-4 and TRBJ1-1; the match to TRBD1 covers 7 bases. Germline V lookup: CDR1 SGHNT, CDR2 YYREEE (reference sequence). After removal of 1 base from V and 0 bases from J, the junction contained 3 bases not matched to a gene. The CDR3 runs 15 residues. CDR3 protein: CASSLFRGMNTEAFF. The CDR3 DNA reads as TGTGCCAGCAGCTTGTTCAGGGGGATGAACACTGAAGCTTTCTTT.

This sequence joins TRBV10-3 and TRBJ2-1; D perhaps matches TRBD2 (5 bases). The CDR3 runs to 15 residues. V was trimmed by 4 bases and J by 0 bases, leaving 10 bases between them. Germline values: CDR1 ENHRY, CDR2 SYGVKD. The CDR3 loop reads CAISVSGGSYNEQFF. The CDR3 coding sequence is TGTGCCATCAGTGTAAGCGGAGGCTCCTACAATGAGCAGTTCTTC.

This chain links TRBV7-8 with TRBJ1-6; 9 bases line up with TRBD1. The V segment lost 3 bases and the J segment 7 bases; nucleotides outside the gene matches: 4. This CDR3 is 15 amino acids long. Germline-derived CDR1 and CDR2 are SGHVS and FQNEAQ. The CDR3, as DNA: TGTGCCAGCAGCTTTGCCGGGACAGGGAATTCACCCCTCCACTTT. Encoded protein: CASSFAGTGNSPLHF.

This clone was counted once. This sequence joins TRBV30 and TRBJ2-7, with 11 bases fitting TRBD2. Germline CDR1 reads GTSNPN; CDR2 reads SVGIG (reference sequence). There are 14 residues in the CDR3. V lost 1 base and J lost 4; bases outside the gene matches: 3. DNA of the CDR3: TGTGCCTGGAGTGGGACTAGCGGGCCTTACGAGCAGTACTTC. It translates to CAWSGTSGPYEQYF.

The CDR3 loop is CASSPDRGTGELFF. For the CDR3, the DNA is TGTGCCAGCAGCCCGGACAGGGGCACCGGGGAGCTGTTTTTT. The rearrangement uses TRBV6-4 and TRBJ2-2; 9 bases are a match to TRBD1. Germline V gene sequence: CDR1 MRHNA, CDR2 SNTAGT. Unmatched junction bases numbered 3, after V lost 6 bases and J lost 4 bases. The CDR3 loop spans 14 amino acids.

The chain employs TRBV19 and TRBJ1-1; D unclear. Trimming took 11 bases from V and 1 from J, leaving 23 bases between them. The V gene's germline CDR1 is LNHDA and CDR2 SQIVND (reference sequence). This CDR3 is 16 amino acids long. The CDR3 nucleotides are TGTGCCGCCTCCCACCAGGCCCTACGTAAGAACACTGAAGCTTTCTTT. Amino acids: CAASHQALRKNTEAFF.

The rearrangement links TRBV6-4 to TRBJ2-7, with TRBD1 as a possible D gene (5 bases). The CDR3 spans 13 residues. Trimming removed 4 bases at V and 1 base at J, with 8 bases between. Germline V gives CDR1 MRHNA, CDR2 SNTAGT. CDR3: CASSGTYSYEQYF. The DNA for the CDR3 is TGTGCCAGCAGTGGGACATATTCCTACGAGCAGTACTTC.

CDR3 in DNA: TGCGCCAGCAGTGCACTAGTGGGGTACAATGAGCAGTTCTTC. Encoded protein: CASSALVGYNEQFF. The chain couples TRBV10-2 to TRBJ2-1, with D possibly TRBD2 on 5 matching bases. This CDR3 comprises 14 residues. V was cut by 4 bases and J by 4 bases, with 11 bases left in between. CDR1 is WSHSY and CDR2 is SAAADI in the germline V gene.

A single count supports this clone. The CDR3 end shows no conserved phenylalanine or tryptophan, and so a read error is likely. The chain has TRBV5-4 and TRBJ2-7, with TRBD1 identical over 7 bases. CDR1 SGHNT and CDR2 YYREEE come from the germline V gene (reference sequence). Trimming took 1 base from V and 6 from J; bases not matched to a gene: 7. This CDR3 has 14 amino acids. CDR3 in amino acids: CASSLTTGPSEQYS. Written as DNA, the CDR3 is TGTGCCAGCAGCTTGACGACAGGGCCCTCCGAGCAGTACTCC.

The CDR3 loop is CASGHTIQETQYF. The CDR3 DNA reads TGTGCATCGGGACACACAATCCAAGAGACCCAGTACTTC. The rearrangement uses TRBV10-3 and TRBJ2-5; weak D call: TRBD1 (6 bases). CDR3 size: 13 residues. The germline gives CDR1 ENHRY, CDR2 SYGVKD.

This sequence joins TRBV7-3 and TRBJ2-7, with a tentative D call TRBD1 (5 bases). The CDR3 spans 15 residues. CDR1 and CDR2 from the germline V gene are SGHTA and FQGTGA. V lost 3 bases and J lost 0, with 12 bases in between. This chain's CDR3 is CASSFGAVPSYEQYF. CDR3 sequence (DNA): TGTGCCAGCAGCTTTGGGGCGGTTCCCTCCTACGAGCAGTACTTC.

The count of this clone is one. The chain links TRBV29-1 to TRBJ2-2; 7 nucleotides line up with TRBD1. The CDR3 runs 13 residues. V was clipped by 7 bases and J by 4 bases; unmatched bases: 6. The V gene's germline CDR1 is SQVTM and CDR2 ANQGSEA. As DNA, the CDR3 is TGCAGCGCTACGGGACAGAGCACCGGGGAGCTGTTTTTT. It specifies CSATGQSTGELFF.

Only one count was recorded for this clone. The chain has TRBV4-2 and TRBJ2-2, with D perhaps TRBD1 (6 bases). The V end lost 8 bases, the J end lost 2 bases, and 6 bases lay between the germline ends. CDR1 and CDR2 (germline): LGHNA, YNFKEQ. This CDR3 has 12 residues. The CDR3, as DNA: TGTGCCAGCGGGACAAACACCGGGGAGCTGTTTTTT. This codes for CASGTNTGELFF.

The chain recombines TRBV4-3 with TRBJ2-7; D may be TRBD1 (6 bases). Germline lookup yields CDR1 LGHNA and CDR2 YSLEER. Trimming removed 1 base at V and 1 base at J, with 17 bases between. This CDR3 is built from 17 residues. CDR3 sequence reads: CASSQGVSAGVSYEQYF. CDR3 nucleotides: TGCGCCAGCAGCCAAGGTGTCTCGGCAGGGGTGTCCTACGAGCAGTACTTC.

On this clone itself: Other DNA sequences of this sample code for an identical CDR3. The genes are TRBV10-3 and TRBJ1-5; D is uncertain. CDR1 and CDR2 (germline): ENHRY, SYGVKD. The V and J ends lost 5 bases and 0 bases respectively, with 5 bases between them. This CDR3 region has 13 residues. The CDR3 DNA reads TGTGCCATCAGTAGAGATAGCAATCAGCCCCAGCATTTT. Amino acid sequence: CAISRDSNQPQHF.

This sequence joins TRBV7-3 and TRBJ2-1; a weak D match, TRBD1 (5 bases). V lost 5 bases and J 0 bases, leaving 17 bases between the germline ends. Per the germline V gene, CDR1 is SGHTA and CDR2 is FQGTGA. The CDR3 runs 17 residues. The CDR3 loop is CASSPQGYRSSYNEQFF. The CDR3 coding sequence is TGTGCCAGCAGCCCCCAGGGATATCGTAGCTCCTACAATGAGCAGTTCTTC.

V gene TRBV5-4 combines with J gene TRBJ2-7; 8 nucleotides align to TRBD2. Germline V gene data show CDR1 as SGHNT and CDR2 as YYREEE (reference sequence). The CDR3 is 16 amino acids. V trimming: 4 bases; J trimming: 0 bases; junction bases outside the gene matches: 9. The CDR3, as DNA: TGTGCCAGCAGCGCGGGGACTAGACTAACCTCCTACGAGCAGTACTTC. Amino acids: CASSAGTRLTSYEQYF.

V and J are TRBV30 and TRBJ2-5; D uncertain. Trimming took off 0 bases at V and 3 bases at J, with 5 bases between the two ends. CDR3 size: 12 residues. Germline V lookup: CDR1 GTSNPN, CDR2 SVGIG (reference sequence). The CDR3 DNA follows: TGTGCCTGGAGTGTACATGAAGAGACCCAGTACTTC. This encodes CAWSVHEETQYF.

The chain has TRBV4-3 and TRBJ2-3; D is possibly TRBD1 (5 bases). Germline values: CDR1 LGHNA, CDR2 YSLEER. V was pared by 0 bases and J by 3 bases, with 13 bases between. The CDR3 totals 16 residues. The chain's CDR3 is CASSQDFRAGTDTQYF. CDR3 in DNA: TGCGCCAGCAGCCAAGATTTTAGGGCAGGGACAGATACGCAGTATTTT.